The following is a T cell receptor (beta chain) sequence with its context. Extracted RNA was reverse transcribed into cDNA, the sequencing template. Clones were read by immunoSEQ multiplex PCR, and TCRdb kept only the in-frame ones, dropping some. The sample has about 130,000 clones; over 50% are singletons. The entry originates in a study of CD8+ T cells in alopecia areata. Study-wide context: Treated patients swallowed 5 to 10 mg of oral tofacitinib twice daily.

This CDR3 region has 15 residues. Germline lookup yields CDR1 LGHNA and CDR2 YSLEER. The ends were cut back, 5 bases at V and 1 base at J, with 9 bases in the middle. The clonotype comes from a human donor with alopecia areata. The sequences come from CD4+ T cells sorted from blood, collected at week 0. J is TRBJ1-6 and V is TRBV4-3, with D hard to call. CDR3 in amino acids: CASSVQGSYNSPLHF. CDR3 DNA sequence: TGCGCCAGCAGCGTACAAGGATCCTATAATTCACCCCTCCACTTT.